This T cell receptor (beta chain) appears in the sequencing data of a study of beta chain features in type 1 diabetes. As every portion of the isolated RNA was reverse transcribed, the sequencing read expressed TCRB transcripts. Using immunoSEQ multiplex PCR, the repertoire was profiled, and TCRdb retains in-frame clones only, with some absent. This table has around 280,000 clones, about 15% appearing once. Broader study findings: Within each of all four CD4+ subsets, Type 1 diabetes patients had TCRB CDR3s that were moderately but significantly shorter. VDJ junctions from patients with type 1 diabetes contained fewer insertions and more deletions.

This clone was picked up a small number of times. Its specificity is not known. This sample includes further DNA sequences coding for the same CDR3. The receptor's source is a man younger than 35 with type 1 diabetes. What was sequenced was naive CD4+ T cells from blood.

The CDR3 coding sequence is TGCGCCAGCAGCTTGGCAAGCGGGGTCACCGGGGAGCTGTTTTTT. It specifies CASSLASGVTGELFF. The chain recombines TRBV5-1 with TRBJ2-2; 7 nucleotides align to TRBD2. Per the germline V gene, CDR1 is SGHRS and CDR2 is YFSETQ. The CDR3 totals 15 residues. The trim removed 0 bases at V and 4 bases at J, leaving 3 bases unmatched.